What follows describes a single T cell receptor beta chain. The data were taken from a study of control samples from healthy donors and cancer patients. Only in-frame clones appear in the TCRdb table, and some are missing; sequencing was by immunoSEQ multiplex PCR. The table shows approximately 130,000 clones, with around 87% occurring only once. This TCR was sampled from a man aged 25 to 45 in good health. Specimen: blood.

CDR3 residues: CASSPREGLLTDTQYF. As DNA, the CDR3 is TGTGCCAGCAGCCCCCGGGAGGGGTTGTTGACAGATACGCAGTATTTT. The rearrangement uses TRBV7-3 and TRBJ2-3; 8 positions agree with TRBD2. This CDR3 contains 16 residues. Per the germline V gene, CDR1 is SGHTA and CDR2 is FQGTGA. J was trimmed by 3 bases and V by 5 bases; bases with no gene match: 10. Full variable domain (missing parts from reference TRBV7-3 and TRBJ2-3): GAGVSQTPSNKVTEKGKYVELRCDPISGHTALYWYRQSLGQGPEFLIYFQGTGAADDSGLPNDRFFAVRPEGSVSTLKIQRTERGDSAVYLCASSPREGLLTDTQYFGPGTRLTVL.